Included here is one T cell receptor (beta chain) sequence, with context. The sample originates from a study of blood T cell repertoires in COVID-19. Study details: The origin of the acute and convalescent COVID-19 samples was the United States, Italy and Spain.

In the study's own analysis: The authors estimated nucleated cell counts from reference gene primer amplification. Assay: immunoSEQ multiplex PCR; the TCRdb copy retains only in-frame clones and omits some. V and J calls and clone size are copied from that table; D and trimming were computed from the DNA. The top ten clones hold about 3% of a sample with around 300,000 clones, around 89% of them seen once. Cohort assignment relied on participant-reported clinical history. CDR1 is LNHDA and CDR2 is SQIVND in the germline V gene (reference sequence). The CDR3 covers 12 residues. The V gene lost 5 bases and the J gene lost 6 bases, with 7 bases spanning the gap.

V and J are TRBV19 and TRBJ2-2; no definite D call. The TCR comes from a woman between 50 and 59 years old who had recovered from COVID-19. The source material was PBMCs or T cells enriched from blood (not recorded which). The CDR3 sequence is CASSSSAGELFF. CDR3 nucleotide sequence: TGTGCCAGTAGTTCCAGCGCCGGGGAGCTGTTTTTT.